These T cell receptor beta chains were read from a single sample in a study of CD8+CD57+ T cells in acquired aplastic anemia. In TCRdb, the reads were re-called with MiXCR into one record per CDR3 protein. The sample holds roughly 130,000 distinct CDR3 sequences, around 48% seen once. The material sequenced was sorted CD4+, CD8+, or CD8+CD57+ T cells (not recorded which) from PBMCs. These receptors all stem from a human donor in good health, serving as a control. Both conserved end residues are part of each CDR3. The D gene is left open where the match is weak. Size values are once, few and many counts, or a class for expanded clones, and some rows have none.

.	.	TRBV19	TRBJ1-2	13	TGTGCCAGCTCAAAGGCGCAGAACTATGGCTACACCTTC	CASSKAQNYGYTF
few	.	TRBV7-2	TRBJ2-5	11	TGTGCCCCTCGGTCGGGGGAGACCCAGTACTTC	CAPRSGETQYF
many	TRBD2	TRBV7-9	TRBJ2-5	17	TGTGCCAGCAGCTTAGACCTTCTCCGGACTAGCGGAGAGACCCAGTACTTC	CASSLDLLRTSGETQYF
.	.	TRBV7-9	TRBJ2-2	15	TGTGCCAGCAGCTTGTGGGGCCCCGATCCCGGGGAGCTGTTTTTT	CASSLWGPDPGELFF
.	TRBD1	TRBV12-3/TRBV12-4	TRBJ1-2	14	TGTGCCAGCAGTTTTGGGGGGACAGGGTATGGCTACACCTTC	CASSFGGTGYGYTF
.	.	TRBV7-2	TRBJ2-6	12	TGTGCCAGCAGCTTGCAGGCCAACGTCCTGACTTTC	CASSLQANVLTF
.	.	TRBV4-1	TRBJ1-2	15	TGCGCCAGCAGCCAAGATTCAGGGAGTAACTATGGCTACACTTTC	CASSQDSGSNYGYTF
.	.	TRBV6-1	TRBJ1-6	13	TGTGCCAGCCTCGGACAGCTTAATTCACCCCTCCACTTT	CASLGQLNSPLHF
few	.	TRBV24-1	TRBJ1-1	17	TGTGCCACCAGTGATTTGCAAGTAAGATTGCAGAACACTGAAGCTTTCTTT	CATSDLQVRLQNTEAFF
.	TRBD1	TRBV25-1	TRBJ1-6	15	TGTGCCAGCAGTGAATGGGGGACAGGGAATTCACCCCTCCACTTT	CASSEWGTGNSPLHF
.	TRBD1	TRBV2	TRBJ1-2	14	TGCGCCAGCAGCCGATACTCAGGGGGCGTTGGCTACACCTTC	CASSRYSGGVGYTF
.	TRBD1	TRBV20-1	TRBJ1-5	14	TGCAGTGCCGCCGCTGGGACAGGGCAAAAGCCCCAGCATTTT	CSAAAGTGQKPQHF
few	.	TRBV19	TRBJ1-2	11	TGTGCCACTCGACAGCTCTATGGCTACACCTTC	CATRQLYGYTF
many	.	TRBV6-5	TRBJ2-1	15	TGTGCCAGCAGTGCCCCCAGGACGCTTAACAATGAGCAGTTCTTC	CASSAPRTLNNEQFF
few	.	TRBV7-3	TRBJ1-1	15	TGTGCCAGCAGCTTATCAGGCGGAGGGCAAGATGAAGCTTTCTTT	CASSLSGGGQDEAFF
few	TRBD2	TRBV9	TRBJ2-1	15	TGTGCCAGCAGCGCCCTAGCGGGCACCTACAATGAGCAGTTCTTC	CASSALAGTYNEQFF
many	.	TRBV10-3	TRBJ2-5	16	TGTGCCATCAGTGTGGGTACTGCCGGGAGCCAAGAGACCCAGTACTTC	CAISVGTAGSQETQYF
many	TRBD2	TRBV7-9	TRBJ2-3	16	TGTGCCAGCAGCCGCTCTGGGGGAGGGGGCACAGATACGCAGTATTTT	CASSRSGGGGTDTQYF
.	.	TRBV10-2	TRBJ1-1	15	TGCGCCAGCAGCACACGGACGGGAAAGAACACTGAAGCTTTCTTT	CASSTRTGKNTEAFF
.	.	TRBV29-1	TRBJ1-2	15	TGCAGTGCTAGAGGTTTAGCGGGGGGGTACTATGGCTACACCTTC	CSARGLAGGYYGYTF
.	.	TRBV9	TRBJ2-3	17	TGTGCCAGCAGCGTAGCTTCGATCACATACAGCACAGATACGCAGTATTTT	CASSVASITYSTDTQYF
many	TRBD1	TRBV12-5	TRBJ2-7	17	TGTGCTAGTGGTTTACAGGGGGCGATAGGGATCTCCTACGAGCAGTACTTC	CASGLQGAIGISYEQYF
.	.	TRBV5-6	TRBJ2-3	16	TGTGCCAGCAGCTTGGGGCCGGGACGGAGCCCAGATACGCAGTATTTT	CASSLGPGRSPDTQYF
.	.	TRBV2	TRBJ1-1	13	TGTGCCAGCAGAAGGGCCCCGAACACTGAAGCTTTCTTT	CASRRAPNTEAFF
many	.	TRBV24-1	TRBJ2-3	13	TGTGCCACCAGATCCAGTCAGGGTGATACGCAGTATTTT	CATRSSQGDTQYF
many	.	TRBV20-1	TRBJ2-3	13	TGCAGTGCTAGTAACAGTGGCACAGATACGCAGTATTTT	CSASNSGTDTQYF
.	.	TRBV10-1	TRBJ1-1	10	TGCGCCAGCAGGTACACTGAAGCTTTCTTT	CASRYTEAFF
.	.	TRBV10-1	TRBJ1-3	15	TGCGCCAGCAGGGACGGGACGGGAACTGGAAACACCATATATTTT	CASRDGTGTGNTIYF
.	.	TRBV7-3	TRBJ2-6	10	TGTGCCAGCAGGGCCAACGTCCTGACTTTC	CASRANVLTF
.	.	TRBV25-1	TRBJ2-7	15	TGTGCCAGCAGCCCCTTACCGGCAGGCGCAGGGGAGCAGTACTTC	CASSPLPAGAGEQYF
many	TRBD2	TRBV11-2	TRBJ2-2	16	TGTGCCAGCAGCTTAGTTCGCGGGGGGAGCACCGGGGAGCTGTTTTTT	CASSLVRGGSTGELFF
.	TRBD2	TRBV24-1	TRBJ2-1	15	TGTGCCACCAGTGATGGCGGGAGGGCCTGGAATGAGCAGTTCTTC	CATSDGGRAWNEQFF
.	.	TRBV7-8	TRBJ1-5	14	TGTGCCAGCAGCTTCGCGAGGGACAATCAGCCCCAGCATTTT	CASSFARDNQPQHF
.	.	TRBV9	TRBJ1-1	18	TGTGCCAGCAGCTTCGGGACAACGCAAGGAGTAATGAACACTGAAGCTTTCTTT	CASSFGTTQGVMNTEAFF
.	.	TRBV9	TRBJ2-7	14	TGTGCCAGCAGCCCTTCCGGGCGTATGTACGAGCAGTACTTC	CASSPSGRMYEQYF
many	TRBD1	TRBV19	TRBJ1-2	16	TGTGCCAGTAGTATAGAGATGGGACAGGGCACTTATGGCTACACCTTC	CASSIEMGQGTYGYTF
.	.	TRBV7-3	TRBJ2-5	11	TGTGCCAGCAGCCGACGAGAGACCCAGTACTTC	CASSRRETQYF
.	.	TRBV10-3	TRBJ1-2	13	TGTGCCATCAGTCATGGGACGGACTATGGCTACACCTTC	CAISHGTDYGYTF
few	.	TRBV18	TRBJ1-1	14	TGTGCCAGCTCACCGTTACAGCCGAACACTGAAGCTTTCTTT	CASSPLQPNTEAFF
many	TRBD1	TRBV6-1	TRBJ1-2	13	TGTGCCAGCAGTGAAGACAGGGGGTATGGCTACACCTTC	CASSEDRGYGYTF
.	.	TRBV7-2	TRBJ2-3	13	TGTGCCAGCAGCCAGGGGGGCGCAGATACGCAGTATTTT	CASSQGGADTQYF
once	TRBD2	TRBV9	TRBJ2-7	13	TGTGCCAGCACCATAAGCGGGGCCTACGAGCAGTACTTC	CASTISGAYEQYF